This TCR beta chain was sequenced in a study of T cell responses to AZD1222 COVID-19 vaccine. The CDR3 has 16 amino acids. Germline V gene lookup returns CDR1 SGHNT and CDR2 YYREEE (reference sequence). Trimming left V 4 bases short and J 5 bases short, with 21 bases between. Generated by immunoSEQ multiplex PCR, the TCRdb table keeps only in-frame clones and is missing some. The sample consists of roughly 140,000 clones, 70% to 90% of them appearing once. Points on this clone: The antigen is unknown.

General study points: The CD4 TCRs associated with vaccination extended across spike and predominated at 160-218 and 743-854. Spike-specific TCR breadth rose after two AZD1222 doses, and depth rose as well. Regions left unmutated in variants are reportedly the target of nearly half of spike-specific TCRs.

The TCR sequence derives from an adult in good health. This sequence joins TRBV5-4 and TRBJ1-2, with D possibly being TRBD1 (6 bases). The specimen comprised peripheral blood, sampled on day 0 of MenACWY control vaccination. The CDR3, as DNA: TGTGCCAGCAGCCTCAGGTGGACAGCCGACTCATATGGCTACACCTTC. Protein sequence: CASSLRWTADSYGYTF.